A selection of T cell receptor beta chains follows, all from one sample in a study of graft-versus-host responses after intestinal transplantation. Clones were sequenced by immunoSEQ multiplex PCR, and TCRdb holds only the in-frame ones, with some missing. The sample lists 5,500 to 8,500 clones, roughly 24% occurring once. This sample comprised alloreactive CD4+ T cells from a mixed lymphocyte reaction culture, obtained before intestinal transplant. Every receptor here comes from a human patient who received an intestinal transplant. Each CDR3 is given with its conserved first and last residue. D genes are given only for firm matches. Some rows have no size entry. The others give once, few or many, or a class for an expanded clone.

v_gene	j_gene	d_gene	abundance	CDR3nt	CDR3aa
TRBV5-6	TRBJ2-2	NA	NA	TGTGCCAGCAGCTTGGCCCCAGTTTCGGGCGGGGAGCTGTTTTTT	CASSLAPVSGGELFF
TRBV4-3	TRBJ2-7	NA	NA	TGCGCCAGCAGCCAAGAAACGGACAGAGGAAGAGGGCAGTACTTC	CASSQETDRGRGQYF
TRBV6-1	TRBJ2-1	TRBD2	few	TGTGCCAGCAGCGAAGGATCTAGCGGGTACAATGAGCAGTTCTTC	CASSEGSSGYNEQFF
TRBV7-9	TRBJ2-7	NA	large	TGTGCCAGCAGCTTAGTGGCCAGCTCCTACGAGCAGTACTTC	CASSLVASSYEQYF
TRBV5-1	TRBJ2-1	NA	once	TGCGCCAGCAGCCCAAGATTGGGGAGCTCCTACAATGAGCAGTTCTTC	CASSPRLGSSYNEQFF
TRBV9	TRBJ2-1	NA	NA	TGTGCCAGCAGCGTAGGGGGGACGATAGGAACCAATGAGCAGTTCTTC	CASSVGGTIGTNEQFF
TRBV11-3	TRBJ2-7	TRBD2	few	TGTGCCAGCAGCTTAGAACTTTCAGCGGGAGCCTACGAGCAGTACTTC	CASSLELSAGAYEQYF
TRBV6-5	TRBJ2-6	NA	once	TGTGCCAGCAGTTACTTTCCATCGGGGGCCAACGTCCTGACTTTC	CASSYFPSGANVLTF
TRBV19	TRBJ1-1	TRBD1	NA	TGTGCCAGTAGTGCAAACCTCCAGGGGGCTGCTTTCTTT	CASSANLQGAAFF
TRBV7-6	TRBJ1-5	TRBD1	few	TGTGCCAGCAGCCGATTCCCACAGGGGGCTATGAATCAGCCCCAGCATTTT	CASSRFPQGAMNQPQHF
TRBV11-2	TRBJ2-7	NA	NA	TGTGCCAGCAGCCCCCCCCCACCCTACGAGCAGTACTTC	CASSPPPPYEQYF
TRBV18	TRBJ2-2	NA	NA	TGTGCCAGCTCACCACAAGGATTTACCGGGGAGCTGTTTTTT	CASSPQGFTGELFF
TRBV6-1	TRBJ1-6	NA	few	TGTGCCAGCAGCAATCCCCAGGGATCCCTCCACTTT	CASSNPQGSLHF
TRBV6-6	TRBJ2-1	TRBD1	few	TGTGCCAGCAGTCCAGGGACAGGGGGTGTCAATGAGCAGTTCTTC	CASSPGTGGVNEQFF
TRBV28	TRBJ2-2	NA	few	TGTGCCAGTTGGACGCCGCACGCGAACACCGGGGAGCTGTTTTTT	CASWTPHANTGELFF
TRBV6-1	TRBJ2-7	TRBD2	large	TGTGCCAGCAGTGAAAGTACTAGCGGGAGGTACGAGCAGTACTTC	CASSESTSGRYEQYF